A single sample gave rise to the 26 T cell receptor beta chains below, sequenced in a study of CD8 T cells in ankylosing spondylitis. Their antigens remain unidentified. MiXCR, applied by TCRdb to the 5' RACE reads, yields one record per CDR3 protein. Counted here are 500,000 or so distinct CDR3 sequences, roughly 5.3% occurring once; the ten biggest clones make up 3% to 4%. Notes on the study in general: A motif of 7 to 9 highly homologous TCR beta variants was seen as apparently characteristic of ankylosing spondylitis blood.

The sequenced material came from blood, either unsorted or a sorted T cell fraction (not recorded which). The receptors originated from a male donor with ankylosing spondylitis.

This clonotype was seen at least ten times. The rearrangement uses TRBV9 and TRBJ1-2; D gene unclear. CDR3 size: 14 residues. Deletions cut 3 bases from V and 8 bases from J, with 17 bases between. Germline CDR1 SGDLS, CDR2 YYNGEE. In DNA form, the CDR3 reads TGTGCCAGCAGCGGAGGACCGGGATCAGAGGGCTACACCTTC. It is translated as CASSGGPGSEGYTF.

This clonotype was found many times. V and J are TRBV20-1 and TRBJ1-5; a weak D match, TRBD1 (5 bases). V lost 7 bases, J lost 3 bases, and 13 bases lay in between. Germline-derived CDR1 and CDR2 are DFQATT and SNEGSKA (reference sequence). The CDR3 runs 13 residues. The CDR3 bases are TGCAGTGGTCAAGGGGAAAACAATCAGCCCCAGCATTTT. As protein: CSGQGENNQPQHF.

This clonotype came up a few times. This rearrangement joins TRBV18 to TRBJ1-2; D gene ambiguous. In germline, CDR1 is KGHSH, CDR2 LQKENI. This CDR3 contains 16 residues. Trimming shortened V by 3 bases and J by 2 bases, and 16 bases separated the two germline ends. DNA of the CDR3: TGTGCCAGCTCACCCACCGTAAGAGGGATCAACTATGGCTACACCTTC. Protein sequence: CASSPTVRGINYGYTF. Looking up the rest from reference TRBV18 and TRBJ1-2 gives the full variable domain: NAGVMQNPRHLVRRRGQEARLRCSPMKGHSHVYWYRQLPEEGLKFMVYLQKENIIDESGMPKERFSAEFPKEGPSILRIQQVVRGDSAAYFCASSPTVRGINYGYTFGSGTRLTVV.

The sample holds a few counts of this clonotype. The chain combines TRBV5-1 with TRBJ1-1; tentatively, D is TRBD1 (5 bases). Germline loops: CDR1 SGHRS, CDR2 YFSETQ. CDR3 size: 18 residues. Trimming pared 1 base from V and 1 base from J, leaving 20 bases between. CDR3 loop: CASSLWQGRISRNTEAFF. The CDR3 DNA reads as TGCGCCAGCAGCTTGTGGCAGGGACGTATAAGTCGGAACACTGAAGCTTTCTTT.

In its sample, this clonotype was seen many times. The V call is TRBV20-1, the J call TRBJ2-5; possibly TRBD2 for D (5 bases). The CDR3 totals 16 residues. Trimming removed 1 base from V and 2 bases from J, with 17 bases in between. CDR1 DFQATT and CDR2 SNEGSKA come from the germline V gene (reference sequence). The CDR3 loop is CSARGWAGSRQETQYF. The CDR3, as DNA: TGCAGTGCTAGAGGGTGGGCGGGCAGTAGACAAGAGACCCAGTACTTC.

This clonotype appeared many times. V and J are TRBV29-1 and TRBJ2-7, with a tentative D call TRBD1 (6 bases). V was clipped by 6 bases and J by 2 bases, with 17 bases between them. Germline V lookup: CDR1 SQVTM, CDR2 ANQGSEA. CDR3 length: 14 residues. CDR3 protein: CSVRGGDEPYEQYF. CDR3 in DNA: TGCAGCGTCCGAGGGGGAGACGAACCCTACGAGCAGTACTTC.

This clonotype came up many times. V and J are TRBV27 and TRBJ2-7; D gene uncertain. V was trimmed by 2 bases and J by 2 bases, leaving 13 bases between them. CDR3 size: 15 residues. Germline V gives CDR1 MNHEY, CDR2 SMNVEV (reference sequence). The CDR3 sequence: CASSLRRHGAYEQYF. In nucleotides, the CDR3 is TGTGCCAGCAGTTTACGGCGCCATGGGGCCTACGAGCAGTACTTC.

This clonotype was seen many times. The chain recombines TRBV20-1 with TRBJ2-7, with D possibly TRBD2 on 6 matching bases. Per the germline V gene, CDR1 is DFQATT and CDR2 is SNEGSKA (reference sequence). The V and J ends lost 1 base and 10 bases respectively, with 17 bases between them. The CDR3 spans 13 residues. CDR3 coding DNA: TGCAGTGCTAGAGGCGTAGCGGCGGTAGAACAGTACTTC. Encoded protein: CSARGVAAVEQYF.

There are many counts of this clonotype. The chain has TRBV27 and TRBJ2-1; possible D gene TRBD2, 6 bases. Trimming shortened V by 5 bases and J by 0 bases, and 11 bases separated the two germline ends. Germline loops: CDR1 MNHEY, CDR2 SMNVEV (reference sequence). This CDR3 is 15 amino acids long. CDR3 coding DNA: TGTGCCAGCAGTGGGACTTGGAGCTCCTACAATGAGCAGTTCTTC. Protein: CASSGTWSSYNEQFF.

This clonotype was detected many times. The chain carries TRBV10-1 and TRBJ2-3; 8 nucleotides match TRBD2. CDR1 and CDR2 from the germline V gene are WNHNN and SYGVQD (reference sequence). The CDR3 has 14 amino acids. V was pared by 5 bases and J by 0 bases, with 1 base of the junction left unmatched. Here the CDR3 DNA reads TGCGCCAGCAGTACGGGGGGGAGCACAGATACGCAGTATTTT. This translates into CASSTGGSTDTQYF.

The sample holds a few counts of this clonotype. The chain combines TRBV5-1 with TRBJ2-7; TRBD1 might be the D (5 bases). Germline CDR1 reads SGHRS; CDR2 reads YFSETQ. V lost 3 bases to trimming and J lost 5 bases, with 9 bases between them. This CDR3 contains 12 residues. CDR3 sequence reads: CASSSPRDEQYF. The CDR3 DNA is TGCGCCAGCAGCTCCCCCAGGGACGAGCAGTACTTC.

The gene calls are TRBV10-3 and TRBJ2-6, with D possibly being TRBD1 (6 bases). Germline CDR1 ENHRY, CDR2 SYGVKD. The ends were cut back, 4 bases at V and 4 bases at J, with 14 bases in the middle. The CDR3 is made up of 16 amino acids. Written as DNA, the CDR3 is TGTGCCATCAGTGGGAGAGACAGGCCCGGGGCCAACGTCCTGACTTTC. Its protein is CAISGRDRPGANVLTF.

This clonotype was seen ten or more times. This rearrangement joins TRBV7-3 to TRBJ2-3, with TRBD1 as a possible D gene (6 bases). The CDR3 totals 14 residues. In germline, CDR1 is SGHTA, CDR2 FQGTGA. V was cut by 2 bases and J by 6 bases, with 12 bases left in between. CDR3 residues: CASSLQGSWDTQYF. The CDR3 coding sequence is TGTGCCAGCAGCTTACAGGGGAGTTGGGATACGCAGTATTTT.

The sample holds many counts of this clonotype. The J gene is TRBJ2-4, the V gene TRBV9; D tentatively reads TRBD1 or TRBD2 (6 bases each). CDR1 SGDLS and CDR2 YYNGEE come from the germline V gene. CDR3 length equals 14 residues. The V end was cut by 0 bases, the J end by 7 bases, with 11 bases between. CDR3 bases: TGTGCCAGCAGCGTAGGGGGGGCGCGCAACATTCAGTACTTC. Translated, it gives CASSVGGARNIQYF.

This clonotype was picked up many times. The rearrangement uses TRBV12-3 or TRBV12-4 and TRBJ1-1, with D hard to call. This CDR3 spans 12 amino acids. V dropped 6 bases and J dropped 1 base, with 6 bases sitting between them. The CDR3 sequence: CASRIENTEAFF. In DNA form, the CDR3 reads TGTGCCAGCAGGATCGAGAACACTGAAGCTTTCTTT.

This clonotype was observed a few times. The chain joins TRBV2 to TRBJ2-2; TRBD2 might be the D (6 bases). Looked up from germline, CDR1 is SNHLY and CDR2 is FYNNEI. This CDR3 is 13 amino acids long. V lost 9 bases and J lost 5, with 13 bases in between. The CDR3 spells CARGTRRTGELFF. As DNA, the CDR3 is TGTGCCAGAGGGACTCGAAGGACCGGGGAGCTGTTTTTT. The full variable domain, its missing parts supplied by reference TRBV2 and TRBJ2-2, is EPEVTQTPSHQVTQMGQEVILRCVPISNHLYFYWYRQILGQKVEFLVSFYNNEISEKSEIFDDQFSVERPDGSNFTLKIRSTKLEDSAMYFCARGTRRTGELFFGEGSRLTVL.

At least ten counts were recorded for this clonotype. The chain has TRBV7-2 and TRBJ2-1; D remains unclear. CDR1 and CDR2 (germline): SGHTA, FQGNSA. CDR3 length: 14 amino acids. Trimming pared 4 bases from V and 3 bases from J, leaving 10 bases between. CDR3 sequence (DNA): TGTGCCAGCAGCTCACGGTGGGACTACAATGAGCAGTTCTTC. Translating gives CASSSRWDYNEQFF. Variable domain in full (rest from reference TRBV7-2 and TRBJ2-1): GAGVSQSPSNKVTEKGKDVELRCDPISGHTALYWYRQSLGQGLEFLIYFQGNSAPDKSGLPSDRFSAERTGGSVSTLTIQRTQQEDSAVYLCASSSRWDYNEQFFGPGTRLTVL.

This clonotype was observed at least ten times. The CDR3 bases are TGCGCCAGCAGCCAGGAGAAAGGTCAGCCCCAGCATTTT. Translation gives CASSQEKGQPQHF. This rearrangement joins TRBV4-3 to TRBJ1-5; D uncertain. The ends were cut back, 3 bases at V and 6 bases at J, with 9 bases in the middle. CDR1 is LGHNA, CDR2 YSLEER, per germline. The CDR3 is made up of 13 amino acids.

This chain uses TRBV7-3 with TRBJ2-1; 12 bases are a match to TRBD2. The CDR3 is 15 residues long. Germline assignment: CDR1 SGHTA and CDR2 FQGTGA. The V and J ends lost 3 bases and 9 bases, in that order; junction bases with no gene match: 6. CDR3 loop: CASSFGLAGSGEQFF. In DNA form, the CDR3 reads TGTGCCAGCAGCTTCGGACTAGCGGGGTCGGGTGAGCAGTTCTTC.

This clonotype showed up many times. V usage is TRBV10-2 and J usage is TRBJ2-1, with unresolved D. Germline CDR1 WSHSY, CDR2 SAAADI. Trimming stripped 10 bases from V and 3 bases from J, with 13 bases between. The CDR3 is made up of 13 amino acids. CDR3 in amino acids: CATCQELYNEQFF. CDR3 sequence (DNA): TGCGCCACTTGTCAGGAACTCTACAATGAGCAGTTCTTC.

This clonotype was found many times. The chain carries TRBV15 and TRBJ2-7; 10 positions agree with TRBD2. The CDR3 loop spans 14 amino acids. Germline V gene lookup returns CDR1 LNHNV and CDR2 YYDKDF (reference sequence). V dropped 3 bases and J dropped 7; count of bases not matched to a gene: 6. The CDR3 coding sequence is TGTGCCACCAGCAGGTCGACTAGCGGGTTTGAGCAGTACTTC. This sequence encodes CATSRSTSGFEQYF. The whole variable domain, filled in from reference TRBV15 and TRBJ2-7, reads DAMVIQNPRYQVTQFGKPVTLSCSQTLNHNVMYWYQQKSSQAPKLLFHYYDKDFNNEADTPDNFQSRRPNTSFCFLDIRSPGLGDTAMYLCATSRSTSGFEQYFGPGTRLTVT.

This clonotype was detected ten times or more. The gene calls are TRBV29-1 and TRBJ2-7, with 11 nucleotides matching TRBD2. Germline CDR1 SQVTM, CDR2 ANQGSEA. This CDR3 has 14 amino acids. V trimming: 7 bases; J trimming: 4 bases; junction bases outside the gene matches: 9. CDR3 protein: CSAGDGTSGYEQYF. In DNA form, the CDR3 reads TGCAGCGCCGGTGATGGGACTAGCGGATACGAGCAGTACTTC.

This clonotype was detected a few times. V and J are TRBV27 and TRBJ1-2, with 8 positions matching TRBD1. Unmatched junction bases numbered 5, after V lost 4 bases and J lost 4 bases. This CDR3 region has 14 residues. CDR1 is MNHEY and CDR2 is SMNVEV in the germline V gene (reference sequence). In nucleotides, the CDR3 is TGTGCCAGCAGTTACACGGGACAGGCCTATGGCTACACCTTC. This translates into CASSYTGQAYGYTF.

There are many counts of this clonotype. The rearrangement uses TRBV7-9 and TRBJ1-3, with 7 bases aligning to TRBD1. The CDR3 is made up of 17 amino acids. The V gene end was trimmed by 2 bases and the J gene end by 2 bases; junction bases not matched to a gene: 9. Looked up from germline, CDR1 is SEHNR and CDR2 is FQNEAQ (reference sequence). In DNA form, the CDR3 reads TGTGCCAGCAGCTTAAGATTGGGACAGAACGCTGGAAACACCATATATTTT. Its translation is CASSLRLGQNAGNTIYF.

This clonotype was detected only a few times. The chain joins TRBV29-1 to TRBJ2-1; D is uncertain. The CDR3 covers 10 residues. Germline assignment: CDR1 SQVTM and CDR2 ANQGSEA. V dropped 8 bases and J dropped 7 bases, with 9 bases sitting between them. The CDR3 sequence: CSLWVNEQFF. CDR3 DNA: TGCAGCCTATGGGTAAATGAGCAGTTCTTC.

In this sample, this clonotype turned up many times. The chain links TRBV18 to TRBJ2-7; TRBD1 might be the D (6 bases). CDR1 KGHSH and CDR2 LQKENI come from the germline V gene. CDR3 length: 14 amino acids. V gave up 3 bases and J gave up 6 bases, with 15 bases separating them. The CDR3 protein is CASSPTGNGGEQYF. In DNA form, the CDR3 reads TGTGCCAGCTCACCTACAGGGAACGGTGGCGAGCAGTACTTC.